This T cell receptor (beta chain) was recovered during a study of shared clonotypes between healthy human individuals (dated by TCRdb to about 2020). Study-level background: A couple of women and three men aged 18 to 49 years were included in the cohort. Per donor, three plates each were used for CD4 naive and CD4 memory, two for CD8 naive, and one for CD8 memory. The study deeply sequenced blood TCR repertoires of about five healthy adults to estimate repertoire size and the extent of clonotype sharing between individuals. To increase sequencing depth and limit assay-specific biases, different laboratories used diverse techniques to prepare libraries and sequence TCR repertoires. Each donor's leukapheresis produced roughly between roughly 0.85 and 10 billion PBMCs. The study at large found these results: Sampling was restricted to blood, and TCR repertoires in tissues likely differ from the TCR repertoires found in blood. Larger estimated clonotype richness was generally found for naive subsets than for memory subsets. When several donors were compared, the shared fraction of clonotypes was about 5.4% for naive CD4, more than 3% for naive CD8, about 2.5% for memory CD4, and 0.4% for memory CD8. Based on pairwise subsampling, the degree of clonotype sharing among donors was expected to be affected by sequencing depth. Even with the large sequencing depth, rarefaction of the sorted-subset datasets indicated that sequencing was incomplete. Compared with non-shared clonotypes, the clonotypes found in all four sorted-subset donors had higher generation probabilities. The genetic and exposure-history diversity represented was limited by the small number of donors.

CD8 naive samples were obtained by positive selection for CCR7 among CD45RO-negative cells, yielding a CD45RA+CCR7+ population from which TemRA cells were excluded. Donors were healthy HIV-negative adults with no recently reported acute infections or vaccinations. All donors were Caucasian adults living in Nashville, Tennessee, USA. After blood collection by leukapheresis, PBMCs were isolated using Ficoll-Histopaque density gradient centrifugation and then cryopreserved in the vapor phase of liquid nitrogen. Purity and quantity of every magnetically sorted T cell population were checked by analytical flow cytometry. Each sorted fraction had its genomic DNA isolated and then quantified by UV absorbance on a Nanodrop 2000c. TCR CDR3 regions were amplified from genomic DNA by multiplex PCR using the deep immunoSEQ assay. Extracted genomic DNA from each cell subset was spread evenly across all wells of several immunoSEQ 96-well plates, with each plate serving as a replicate. For sorted subsets, about 200 ng genomic DNA, equal to 30,000 to 35,000 T cell genomes, was loaded into each replicate PCR. The purified libraries were quantified using a Qubit 3.0 fluorometer, sized with a Bioanalyzer 2100, and then quantified again using the KAPA Library Quantification kit. Every immunoSEQ 96-well plate was sequenced on a dedicated single-read 150-cycle Illumina NextSeq 550 flow cell. As for how the authors treated the data: Because only junctional sequences without quality scores were contained in the immunoSEQ output, filtering matching that applied to full-length reads could not be performed. Sequences were annotated with PyIR, a Python wrapper for IgBLAST v1.9, using IMGT germline references to assign V/J genes and CDR3. Reads were filtered out if the reads had weak V/J assignments (E-value above 1e-6), no CDR3, stop codons, out-of-frame junctions, or ambiguous translated residues. V3J clonotypes were defined by identical inferred V gene, J gene, and CDR3 amino acid sequence. Percentage overlap between repertoires was calculated by dividing the number of shared unique clonotypes by the size of the smaller repertoire. Three approaches were used to assess repertoire richness: RTK rarefaction, the Chao1 estimator, and Recon v2.1 estimates of unobserved clonotypes. OLGA was used to compute generation probabilities for all TCRbeta clonotypes that the gDNA method yielded from several donors. TCRdb holds this immuneACCESS table with in-frame rearrangements only. Some clones are missing; in checked studies, unresolved V genes explain under half, and the rest has no known cause. Clone size and the V and J calls come from that table; the DNA yielded D and trimming. Across this sample there are roughly 850,000 clones, with 96% seen only once. The leading ten clones occupy approximately 0.2% of the sample.

The CDR1 and CDR2 encoded by the germline V gene are SGHVS and FNYEAQ. From its cysteine to its phenylalanine, the CDR3 spans 14 amino acids. Only CDR3 DNA remains: 42 bases, in frame from the first base. Trimming leaves V shorter by 4 bases and J shorter by 2 bases, with the junction holding 4 bases beyond the gene matches. Concerning this clone: Its cognate antigen has yet to be identified. Nothing much larger sits one base from this clone, and base qualities are not available.

The source material was naive CD8+ T cells sorted from blood. Taken with the paper, the label for cell subset or site translates to: CD45RA+CCR7+. Recombination linked TRBV7-6 to TRBJ2-7; 8 middle bases align to TRBD1. The sequence was collected from a man younger than 40 in good health. The CDR3 corresponds to CASSYRTGTYEQYF. The sequence in DNA is TGTGCCAGCAGCTATCGGACAGGGACCTACGAGCAGTACTTC.